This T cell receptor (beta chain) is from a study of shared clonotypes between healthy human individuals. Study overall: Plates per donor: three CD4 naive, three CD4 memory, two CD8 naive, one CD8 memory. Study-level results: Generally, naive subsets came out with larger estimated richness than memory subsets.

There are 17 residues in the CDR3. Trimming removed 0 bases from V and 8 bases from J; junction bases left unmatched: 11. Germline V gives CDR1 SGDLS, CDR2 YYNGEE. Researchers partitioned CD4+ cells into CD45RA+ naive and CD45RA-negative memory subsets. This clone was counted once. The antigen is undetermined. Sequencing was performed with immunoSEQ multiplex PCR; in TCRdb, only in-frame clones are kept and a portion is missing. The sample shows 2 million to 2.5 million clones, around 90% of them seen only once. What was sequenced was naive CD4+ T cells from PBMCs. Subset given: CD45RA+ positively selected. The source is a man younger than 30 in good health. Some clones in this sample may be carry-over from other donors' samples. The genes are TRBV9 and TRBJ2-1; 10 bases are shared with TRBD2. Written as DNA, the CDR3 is TGTGCCAGCAGCGTAGAATTAGCGGGAGGTTCTCGGTATGAGCAGTTCTTC. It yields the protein CASSVELAGGSRYEQFF.